This paragraph reports one T cell receptor (beta chain). This sample is drawn from a study of blood T cell repertoires in COVID-19. For the study at large: In each case, the material was cDNA or gDNA derived from T cells, B-cell-depleted T cells, or PBMCs.

Authors' analysis steps: Amplification with reference gene primers provided the estimates of nucleated cell counts. Sequencing used immunoSEQ multiplex PCR; TCRdb keeps in-frame clones, though not all of them. Clonal size and the V and J genes are those of that table, whereas D and trimming came from the DNA. Of roughly 200,000 clones listed, 90% to 95% are singletons. This CDR3 contains 14 residues. Germline V lookup: CDR1 SGHRS, CDR2 YFSETQ. V was clipped by 1 base and J by 2 bases, with 10 bases between them. Patients in Seattle were enrolled during active infection, then followed longitudinally. The sequenced sample consisted of peripheral blood. The receptor was isolated from a man aged 30 to 39 with COVID-19, enrolled during active disease. The rearrangement joins TRBV5-1 to TRBJ2-7; TRBD1 might be the D (5 bases). CDR3: CASSLWGSTYEQYF. The DNA for the CDR3 is TGCGCCAGCAGCTTGTGGGGCAGCACCTACGAGCAGTACTTC.